Each of the 2 T cell receptor beta chains below was sequenced from the same sample in a study of control samples from healthy donors and cancer patients. The repertoire was sequenced with immunoSEQ multiplex PCR; TCRdb's copy has only in-frame clones and lacks some. Of fewer than 100,000 clones in the sample, 88% were seen once. Sequencing was carried out using blood. These receptors came from a woman aged 45-65 years in good health.

J is TRBJ1-2 and V is TRBV2, with 7 bases fitting TRBD1. J gave up 2 bases and V 7 bases, and 7 bases lay outside the gene matches. The CDR3 totals 14 residues. CDR1 is SNHLY, CDR2 FYNNEI, per germline. The CDR3 region is CASTEGQPNYGYTF. DNA for the CDR3: TGTGCCAGCACCGAGGGACAGCCCAACTATGGCTACACCTTC.

The chain recombines TRBV4-2 with TRBJ2-3, with a possible D match to TRBD2 (7 bases). The CDR3 length is 13 residues. Trimming shortened V by 4 bases and J by 6 bases, and 11 bases separated the two germline ends. Germline lookup yields CDR1 LGHNA and CDR2 YNFKEQ. This CDR3 reads CASSPGGADTQYF. CDR3 nucleotide sequence: TGTGCCAGCAGCCCTGGGGGGGCTGATACGCAGTATTTT.